A selection of T cell receptor beta chains follows, all from one sample in a study of CD8+CD57+ T cells in acquired aplastic anemia. TCRdb re-analysed the reads in MiXCR, keeping a single row per CDR3 protein. The sample includes some 180,000 distinct CDR3 sequences, 35% to 50% of them seen just once. Sequencing was carried out using sorted CD4+, CD8+, or CD8+CD57+ T cells (not recorded which) from PBMCs. The receptors come from a human donor in good health. CDR3s include the opening cysteine and the closing phenylalanine or tryptophan. Fields, in order: J gene, D gene, clone size, V gene, CDR3 protein, CDR3 DNA. D genes are given only for firm matches. Size is stated for part of the rows, as once, few or many counts, or as a class when the clone is expanded.

TRBJ2-1 . once TRBV10-3 CASGGGTYNEQFF TGTGCCAGCGGAGGGGGGACATACAATGAGCAGTTCTTC
TRBJ2-3 . . TRBV3-1 CASSGLDTQYF TGTGCCAGCAGCGGACTAGATACGCAGTATTTT
TRBJ2-3 . many TRBV15 CATREAATDTQYF TGTGCCACCAGGGAGGCGGCCACAGATACGCAGTATTTT
TRBJ2-1 . medium-sized TRBV24-1 CATSDLYREGQFF TGTGCCACCAGTGATTTGTATAGGGAAGGGCAGTTCTTC
TRBJ2-7 . many TRBV24-1 CATSDLPSPGTSLSYEQYF TGTGCCACCAGTGATTTGCCCTCACCAGGGACCTCCTTGTCCTACGAGCAGTACTTC
TRBJ2-5 . . TRBV10-2 CASSETEETQYF TGCGCCAGCAGTGAGACAGAGGAGACCCAGTACTTC
TRBJ2-3 TRBD2 few TRBV10-1 CASSETGGAGDTQYF TGCGCCAGCAGTGAGACCGGGGGGGCGGGAGATACGCAGTATTTT
TRBJ1-1 . many TRBV29-1 CSVWKNTEAFF TGCAGCGTTTGGAAGAACACTGAAGCTTTCTTT
TRBJ2-1 TRBD2 once TRBV19 CASRGLAVTYNEQFF TGTGCCAGTAGGGGACTAGCGGTCACCTACAATGAGCAGTTCTTC
TRBJ1-6 TRBD1 few TRBV2 CASSAQGTGRGNLPLHF TGTGCCAGCAGTGCCCAGGGGACAGGTCGGGGTAATTTACCCCTCCACTTT
TRBJ2-2 TRBD2 many TRBV5-4 CASSLAVAGLGTGELFF TGTGCCAGCAGCTTGGCCGTTGCGGGACTAGGCACCGGGGAGCTGTTTTTT
TRBJ1-2 TRBD1 many TRBV6-5 CASSYSGGQGSYGYTF TGTGCCAGCAGTTACTCAGGGGGACAGGGCTCCTATGGCTACACCTTC
TRBJ2-7 . few TRBV24-1 CATSDPYDGREQYF TGTGCCACCAGTGATCCTTACGACGGGCGCGAGCAGTACTTC
TRBJ1-4 TRBD1 few TRBV30 CAWSGTGVREKLFF TGTGCCTGGAGTGGGACAGGGGTTAGGGAAAAACTGTTTTTT
TRBJ2-7 TRBD2 . TRBV10-3 CAISESLAGPYEQYF TGTGCCATCAGTGAGAGTCTAGCGGGCCCCTACGAGCAGTACTTC